This TCR beta chain was sequenced for a study of blood T cell repertoires in COVID-19. Study at large: Researchers got acute and convalescent COVID-19 samples from the United States, Italy and Spain. PBMCs, B-cell-depleted T cells, or T cells provided the cDNA or gDNA that made up the material.

In the original analysis: Quantification of nucleated cells was approximated via reference gene primer amplification. Libraries were prepared by immunoSEQ multiplex PCR; TCRdb keeps only in-frame clonotypes and omits some of them. The V and J calls and clone size come from that table; D and trimming were worked out from the DNA. The sample yields 67,000 or so clones, roughly four fifths seen once. Germline loops: CDR1 SGHRS, CDR2 YFSETQ. This CDR3 is 16 amino acids long. The V and J ends lost 0 bases and 5 bases respectively, with 14 bases between them. The TCR sequence derives from a woman in her 70s with acute or convalescent COVID-19. The rearrangement uses TRBV5-1 and TRBJ1-4; the D gene is possibly TRBD1 (6 bases). The sequenced sample consisted of peripheral blood. CDR3 coding DNA: TGCGCCAGCAGCTTGGTTGGAGGGGGGGCAAATGAAAAACTGTTTTTT. This translates into CASSLVGGGANEKLFF.